These 10 T cell receptor beta chains were all obtained from the same sample, sequenced in a study of molecular identifiers for immune sequencing clone quantification. TCRdb called the PCR reads again in MiXCR, with one record for every CDR3 protein. The sample holds about 630,000 distinct CDR3 sequences, 25% seen once. Sequencing used naive CD8+ T cells from blood, with Jurkat cell RNA spiked in. Subset noted: FACS-sorted CD8+CD4-CCR7+CD45RA+ naive T cells. The receptors shown here come from a human donor in good health. Some libraries in this study had Jurkat cell RNA spiked in.

The V gene is TRBV27, the J gene TRBJ2-7, with D uncertain. The germline V gene has CDR1 MNHEY and CDR2 SMNVEV (reference sequence). The CDR3 covers 15 residues. Trimming pared 6 bases from V and 4 bases from J, leaving 19 bases between. The DNA of the CDR3 is TGTGCCAGCAGCTTTGGGTCCTATTCGGGTTACGAGCAGTACTTC. This translates into CASSFGSYSGYEQYF.

The rearrangement joins TRBV19 to TRBJ2-7; 8 positions agree with TRBD1. The CDR3 has 16 amino acids. CDR1 is LNHDA and CDR2 is SQIVND in the germline V gene (reference sequence). The V segment lost 3 bases and the J segment 3 bases; nucleotides outside the gene matches: 10. The CDR3 reads CASSISFGTGLYEQYF. The CDR3 coding sequence is TGTGCCAGTAGTATTAGTTTCGGGACAGGACTCTACGAGCAGTACTTC.

Only a few counts were recorded for this clonotype. The V and J genes are TRBV6-4 and TRBJ2-1, with 7 bases fitting TRBD1. Germline CDR1 MRHNA, CDR2 SNTAGT. The CDR3 covers 15 residues. J was trimmed by 7 bases and V by 2 bases; bases with no gene match: 8. The CDR3 region is CASSDKGGALNEQFF. The CDR3 coding sequence is TGTGCCAGCAGTGACAAAGGGGGCGCCCTGAATGAGCAGTTCTTC.

The sample holds one count of this clonotype. One end of the junction varies from germline; a read error may be responsible. The CDR3 sequence is CACSQEGTGLYEQYF. CDR3 bases: TGCGCCTGCAGCCAAGAAGGGACAGGGCTGTACGAGCAGTACTTC. The J gene is TRBJ2-7, the V gene TRBV4-1; 9 bases match TRBD1. The length of the CDR3 is 15 residues. Germline V gene sequence: CDR1 MGHRA, CDR2 YSYEKL.

This clonotype was counted ten times or more. In DNA, the CDR3 is TGTGCCAGTAGTATTCTGGACAGGGTCAACACCGGGGAGCTGTTTTTT. Translating it yields CASSILDRVNTGELFF. This rearrangement joins TRBV19 to TRBJ2-2; TRBD1 agrees at 8 bases. The CDR3 consists of 16 residues. V was clipped by 3 bases and J by 2 bases; unmatched bases: 5. Germline V gives CDR1 LNHDA, CDR2 SQIVND (reference sequence). Full variable domain (rest looked up from reference TRBV19 and TRBJ2-2): DGGITQSPKYLFRKEGQNVTLSCEQNLNHDAMYWYRQDPGQGLRLIYYSQIVNDFQKGDIAEGYSVSREKKESFPLTVTSAQKNPTAFYLCASSILDRVNTGELFFGEGSRLTVL.

In its sample, this clonotype was seen many times. This chain joins TRBV18 and TRBJ2-5; 9 positions match TRBD1. Per germline, CDR1 KGHSH and CDR2 LQKENI. This CDR3 region has 16 residues. V lost 3 bases and J lost 1; bases outside the gene matches: 6. CDR3 region: CASSPGQGGFQETQYF. The CDR3 region has the DNA TGTGCCAGCTCACCGGGACAGGGAGGCTTCCAAGAGACCCAGTACTTC.

This clonotype occurred many times. The chain has TRBV7-9 and TRBJ2-7, with a possible D match to TRBD2 (6 bases). The CDR3 length is 15 residues. With 4 bases removed from V and 3 bases from J, the gap between germline ends came to 16 bases. Per the germline V gene, CDR1 is SEHNR and CDR2 is FQNEAQ (reference sequence). CDR3 sequence: CASSSTSSGIYEQYF. Here the CDR3 DNA reads TGTGCCAGCAGCTCTACTAGCTCGGGGATCTACGAGCAGTACTTC.

The CDR3 loop is CASRSGLGAGNEQFF. Here the CDR3 DNA reads TGTGCCAGTCGATCGGGACTAGGGGCGGGTAATGAGCAGTTCTTC. The chain couples TRBV19 to TRBJ2-1; 8 bases align to TRBD2. CDR3 length equals 15 residues. The V and J ends lost 8 bases and 7 bases, in that order; junction bases with no gene match: 13. The V gene's germline CDR1 is LNHDA and CDR2 SQIVND (reference sequence). Combining the CDR3 with reference TRBV19 and TRBJ2-1 gives the whole variable domain DGGITQSPKYLFRKEGQNVTLSCEQNLNHDAMYWYRQDPGQGLRLIYYSQIVNDFQKGDIAEGYSVSREKKESFPLTVTSAQKNPTAFYLCASRSGLGAGNEQFFGPGTRLTVL.

This clonotype appeared many times. This chain connects TRBV5-4 to TRBJ2-7; 7 nucleotides agree with TRBD2. CDR1 and CDR2 (germline): SGHNT, YYREEE (reference sequence). The CDR3 runs 14 residues. The junction had 5 bases not matched to a gene; V was cut back by 3 bases and J by 2 bases. The CDR3 nucleotides read TGTGCCAGCAGCTCCGGGACTAATCCCTACGAGCAGTACTTC. Residues: CASSSGTNPYEQYF.

Details on this clonotype: A read error may explain this, as a much larger clone is one base away. This chain joins TRBV7-8 and TRBJ2-7, with 8 nucleotides matching TRBD1. The CDR3 spans 14 residues. Germline values: CDR1 SGHVS, CDR2 FQNEAQ. This CDR3 is CAGSLGQEYYEQYF. CDR3 sequence (DNA): TGTGCCGGCAGCCTGGGACAGGAGTACTACGAGCAGTACTTC.